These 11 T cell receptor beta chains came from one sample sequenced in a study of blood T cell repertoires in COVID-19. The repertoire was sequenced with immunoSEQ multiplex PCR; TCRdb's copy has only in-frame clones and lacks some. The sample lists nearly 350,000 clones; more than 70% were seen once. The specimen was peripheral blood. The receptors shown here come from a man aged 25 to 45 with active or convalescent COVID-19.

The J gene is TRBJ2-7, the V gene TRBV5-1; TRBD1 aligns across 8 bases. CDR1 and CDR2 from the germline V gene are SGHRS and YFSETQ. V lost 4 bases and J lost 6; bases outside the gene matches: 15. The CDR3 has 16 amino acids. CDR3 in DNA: TGCGCCAGCAGCACCTCCCCGGGAGACAGGGGTTTCGAGCAGTACTTC. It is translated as CASSTSPGDRGFEQYF. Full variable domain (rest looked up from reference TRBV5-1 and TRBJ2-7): KAGVTQTPRYLIKTRGQQVTLSCSPISGHRSVSWYQQTPGQGLQFLFEYFSETQRNKGNFPGRFSGRQFSNSRSEMNVSTLELGDSALYLCASSTSPGDRGFEQYFGPGTRLTVT.

The DNA of the CDR3 is TGTGCCAGCAGTTACGCTCCTCTAAGCGGGAGGGGAAATGAGCAGTTCTTC. Translated: CASSYAPLSGRGNEQFF. The gene calls are TRBV6-2 or TRBV6-3 and TRBJ2-1; 10 nucleotides agree with TRBD2. V dropped 2 bases and J dropped 7; count of bases not matched to a gene: 11. Germline V lookup: CDR1 MNHEY, CDR2 SVGEGT. The CDR3 extends over 17 amino acids.

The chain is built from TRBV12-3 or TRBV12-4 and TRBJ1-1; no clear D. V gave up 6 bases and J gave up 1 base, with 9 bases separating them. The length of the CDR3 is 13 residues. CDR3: CASSPTRNTEAFF. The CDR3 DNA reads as TGTGCCAGCAGCCCAACGAGGAACACTGAAGCTTTCTTT.

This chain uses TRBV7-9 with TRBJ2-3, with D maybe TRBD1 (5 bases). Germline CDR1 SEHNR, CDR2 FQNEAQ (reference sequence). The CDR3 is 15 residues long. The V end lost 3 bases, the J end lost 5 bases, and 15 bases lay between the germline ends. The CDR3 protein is CASSFLGRVQDTQYF. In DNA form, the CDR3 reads TGTGCCAGCAGCTTTTTGGGCAGGGTGCAAGATACGCAGTATTTT.

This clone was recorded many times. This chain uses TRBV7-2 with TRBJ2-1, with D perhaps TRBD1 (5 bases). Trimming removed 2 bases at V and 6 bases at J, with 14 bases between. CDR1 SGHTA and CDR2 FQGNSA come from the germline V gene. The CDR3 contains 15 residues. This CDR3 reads CASSLTGLQGNEQFF. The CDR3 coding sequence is TGTGCCAGCAGCTTAACGGGCCTCCAGGGCAATGAGCAGTTCTTC.

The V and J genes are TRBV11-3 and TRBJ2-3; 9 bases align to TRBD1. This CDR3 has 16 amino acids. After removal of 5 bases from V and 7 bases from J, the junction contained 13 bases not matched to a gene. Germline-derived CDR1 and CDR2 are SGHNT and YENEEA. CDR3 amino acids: CASSTPQGQGRNTQYF. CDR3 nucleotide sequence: TGTGCCAGCAGCACACCTCAGGGACAGGGCCGGAATACGCAGTATTTT.

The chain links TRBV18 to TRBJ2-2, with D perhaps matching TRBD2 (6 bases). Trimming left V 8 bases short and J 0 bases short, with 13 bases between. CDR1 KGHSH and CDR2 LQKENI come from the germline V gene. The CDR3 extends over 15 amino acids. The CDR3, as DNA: TGTGCCAGCGGGCGGGGACCGACGAACACCGGGGAGCTGTTTTTT. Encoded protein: CASGRGPTNTGELFF.

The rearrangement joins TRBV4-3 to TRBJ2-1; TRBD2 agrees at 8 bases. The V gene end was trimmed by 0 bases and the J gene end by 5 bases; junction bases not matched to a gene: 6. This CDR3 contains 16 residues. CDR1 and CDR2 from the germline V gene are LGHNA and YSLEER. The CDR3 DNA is TGCGCCAGCAGCCAAGATCGCGGGCGGGGGGACAATGAGCAGTTCTTC. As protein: CASSQDRGRGDNEQFF.

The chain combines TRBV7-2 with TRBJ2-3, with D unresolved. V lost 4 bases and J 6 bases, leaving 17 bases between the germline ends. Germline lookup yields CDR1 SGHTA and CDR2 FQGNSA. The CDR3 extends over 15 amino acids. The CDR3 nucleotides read TGTGCCAGCAGCTCTTCCATCGGTGTCAGGGATACGCAGTATTTT. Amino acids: CASSSSIGVRDTQYF. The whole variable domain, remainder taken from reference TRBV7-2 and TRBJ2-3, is GAGVSQSPSNKVTEKGKDVELRCDPISGHTALYWYRQSLGQGLEFLIYFQGNSAPDKSGLPSDRFSAERTGGSVSTLTIQRTQQEDSAVYLCASSSSIGVRDTQYFGPGTRLTVL.

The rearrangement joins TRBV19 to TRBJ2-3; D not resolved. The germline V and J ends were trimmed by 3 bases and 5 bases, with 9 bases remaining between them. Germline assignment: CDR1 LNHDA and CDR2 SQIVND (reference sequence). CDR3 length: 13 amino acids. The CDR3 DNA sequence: TGTGCCAGTAGTATGTCCCCGGGAGATACGCAGTATTTT. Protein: CASSMSPGDTQYF.

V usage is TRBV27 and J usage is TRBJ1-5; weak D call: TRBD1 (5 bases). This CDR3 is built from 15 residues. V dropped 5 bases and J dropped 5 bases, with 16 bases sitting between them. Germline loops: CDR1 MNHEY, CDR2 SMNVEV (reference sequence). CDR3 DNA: TGTGCCAGCAGTCCCTATGAGGGAGGGGATCAGCCCCAGCATTTT. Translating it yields CASSPYEGGDQPQHF.